The 16 T cell receptor beta chains below come from one sample, sequenced in a study of blood T cell repertoires in COVID-19. TCRdb's table, derived via immunoSEQ multiplex PCR, lists solely in-frame clones and lacks some. The data show around 100,000 clones, less than 85% seen once. The sample consisted of peripheral blood. The source of these receptors is a woman in her seventies with active or convalescent COVID-19.

The chain links TRBV18 to TRBJ2-3; 7 positions agree with TRBD2. Germline V gene lookup returns CDR1 KGHSH and CDR2 LQKENI. The J segment lost 8 bases and the V segment lost 5 bases, leaving 16 bases of the junction unmatched. This CDR3 region has 16 residues. The CDR3 DNA sequence: TGTGCCAGCTCATCGAGGACTAGAGAAGAGACCACTACGCAGTATTTT. Its translation is CASSSRTREETTTQYF.

The gene calls are TRBV19 and TRBJ1-5; D call uncertain. The CDR3 sequence is 12 residues long. From germline, CDR1 is LNHDA and CDR2 SQIVND (reference sequence). V was shortened by 9 bases and J by 3 bases, with 9 bases between the two germline ends. DNA for the CDR3: TGTGCCAGCGAGAAAAACAATCAGCCCCAGCATTTT. Its protein is CASEKNNQPQHF. Together with reference TRBV19 and TRBJ1-5, the CDR3 gives the full variable domain: DGGITQSPKYLFRKEGQNVTLSCEQNLNHDAMYWYRQDPGQGLRLIYYSQIVNDFQKGDIAEGYSVSREKKESFPLTVTSAQKNPTAFYLCASEKNNQPQHFGDGTRLSIL.

This clone was found once. This chain links TRBV10-3 with TRBJ2-7, with 8 bases lining up with TRBD1. The germline gives CDR1 ENHRY, CDR2 SYGVKD. This CDR3 is built from 14 residues. Trimming at V came to 5 bases and at J to 1 base, leaving 4 bases not matched to a gene. This CDR3 reads CAISQTGGSYEQYF. The CDR3 nucleotides are TGTGCCATCAGTCAAACAGGGGGGTCCTACGAGCAGTACTTC.

This chain connects TRBV30 to TRBJ1-1; maybe TRBD1 (5 bases). Germline CDR1 and CDR2: GTSNPN and SVGIG (reference sequence). The CDR3 is made up of 14 amino acids. V lost 1 base and J 6 bases, leaving 15 bases between the germline ends. CDR3 region: CAWSESSIGAEAFF. The CDR3 DNA reads as TGTGCCTGGAGTGAGTCAAGCATAGGGGCTGAAGCTTTCTTT.

This rearrangement joins TRBV19 to TRBJ2-1; 8 bases are a match to TRBD1. The CDR3 totals 13 residues. Germline V gene sequence: CDR1 LNHDA, CDR2 SQIVND (reference sequence). V lost 5 bases to trimming and J lost 12 bases; unmatched junction nucleotides: 9. CDR3 coding DNA: TGTGCCAGTAGTCCAAAATTCAGGGGGCCGCAGTTCTTC. Its protein is CASSPKFRGPQFF.

The V and J genes are TRBV6-2 or TRBV6-3 and TRBJ2-1, with 10 bases matching TRBD1. V trimming: 6 bases; J trimming: 3 bases; junction bases outside the gene matches: 14. This CDR3 comprises 18 residues. CDR1 MNHEY and CDR2 SVGEGT come from the germline V gene. CDR3 residues: CASSPIFGDRGLYNEQFF. As DNA, the CDR3 is TGTGCCAGCAGCCCTATCTTTGGAGACAGGGGGCTCTACAATGAGCAGTTCTTC.

The chain combines TRBV6-1 with TRBJ1-2, with D uncertain. The CDR3 has 11 residues. Trimming cost V 3 bases and J 5 bases, with 4 bases left between them. Looked up from germline, CDR1 is MNHNS and CDR2 is SASEGT. The CDR3 reads CASSERYGYTF. The DNA of the CDR3 is TGTGCCAGCAGTGAGAGGTATGGCTACACCTTC.

The count of this clone is one. V is TRBV18 and J is TRBJ2-7; a weak D match, TRBD1 (6 bases). Trimming stripped 2 bases from V and 4 bases from J, with 15 bases between. The germline gives CDR1 KGHSH, CDR2 LQKENI. The CDR3 consists of 15 residues. The CDR3 bases are TGTGCCAGCTCACCAGGGGCAGGGGATAGGTACGAGCAGTACTTC. Protein: CASSPGAGDRYEQYF.

The genes are TRBV18 and TRBJ2-3; a possible D gene is TRBD2 (5 bases). The germline CDR1 and CDR2 sequences are KGHSH and LQKENI. The CDR3 has 14 amino acids. Trimming removed 3 bases at V and 0 bases at J, with 7 bases between. CDR3 sequence reads: CASSPGVSTDTQYF. The DNA of the CDR3 is TGTGCCAGCTCACCCGGGGTCAGCACAGATACGCAGTATTTT.

The chain is built from TRBV21-1 and TRBJ1-2; no DNA check was done on the table's D call, TRBD1. TRBV21-1 is a listed pseudogene. The CDR3 is 16 amino acids. The CDR3 DNA reads TGTGCCAGCAGCAAAGGGGTCGGGACAGGGTGCTATGGCTACACCTTC. It translates to CASSKGVGTGCYGYTF.

In its sample, this clone was seen a few times. The V and J genes are TRBV19 and TRBJ1-4, with TRBD1 as a possible D gene (5 bases). Looked up from germline, CDR1 is LNHDA and CDR2 is SQIVND (reference sequence). The V and J ends lost 5 bases and 3 bases respectively, with 10 bases between them. The CDR3 covers 14 residues. CDR3 residues: CASSGDRSNEKLFF. CDR3 nucleotides: TGTGCCAGTAGTGGTGACAGATCTAATGAAAAACTGTTTTTT. Full variable domain (rest looked up from reference TRBV19 and TRBJ1-4): DGGITQSPKYLFRKEGQNVTLSCEQNLNHDAMYWYRQDPGQGLRLIYYSQIVNDFQKGDIAEGYSVSREKKESFPLTVTSAQKNPTAFYLCASSGDRSNEKLFFGSGTQLSVL.

This chain joins TRBV5-1 and TRBJ1-1; TRBD1 agrees at 8 bases. Looked up from germline, CDR1 is SGHRS and CDR2 is YFSETQ. The CDR3 loop spans 13 amino acids. Trimming at V came to 9 bases and at J to 1 base, leaving 5 bases not matched to a gene. CDR3 sequence (DNA): TGCGCCACCAGGACAGGGAGGAACACTGAAGCTTTCTTT. Protein sequence: CATRTGRNTEAFF.

This sequence joins TRBV2 and TRBJ2-1; D may be TRBD2 (5 bases). Per the germline V gene, CDR1 is SNHLY and CDR2 is FYNNEI. The germline V and J ends were trimmed by 8 bases and 10 bases, with 18 bases remaining between them. There are 13 residues in the CDR3. For the CDR3, the DNA is TGTGCCAGCGCTAGGACTTCCCCGGGGGAGCAGTTCTTC. Residues: CASARTSPGEQFF.

The V call is TRBV5-1, the J call TRBJ2-5; 11 bases are shared with TRBD2. Trimming at V came to 2 bases and at J to 3 bases, leaving 9 bases not matched to a gene. This CDR3 contains 17 residues. Germline V gene sequence: CDR1 SGHRS, CDR2 YFSETQ. The CDR3 loop is CASSLSTSGSREETQYF. The CDR3 DNA reads TGCGCCAGCAGCTTATCAACTAGCGGGAGTAGGGAAGAGACCCAGTACTTC.

The V and J genes are TRBV5-1 and TRBJ1-3; no reliable D call. The CDR3 has 15 residues. V was trimmed by 1 base and J by 0 bases, leaving 8 bases between them. Germline V gene sequence: CDR1 SGHRS, CDR2 YFSETQ. The CDR3 coding sequence is TGCGCCAGCAGCTTGAACGACAACTCTGGAAACACCATATATTTT. Residues: CASSLNDNSGNTIYF.

V gene TRBV2 combines with J gene TRBJ2-7, with D possibly TRBD1 on 6 matching bases. This CDR3 region has 14 residues. Trimming took off 5 bases at V and 1 base at J, with 12 bases between the two ends. Germline V CDR1 and CDR2: SNHLY, FYNNEI. In nucleotides, the CDR3 is TGTGCCAGCAGTTACCGGGACATTTCCTACGAGCAGTACTTC. This encodes CASSYRDISYEQYF.